Listed here are 6 T cell receptor beta chains from one sample, sequenced in a study of a mutant IDH1 vaccine in newly diagnosed glioma. As for time point: week 5, during vaccination. In the vaccine, a single dose held 300 ug of the mutant IDH1 20-mer peptide, along with topical imiquimod. Assay: immunoSEQ multiplex PCR; the TCRdb copy retains only in-frame clones and omits some. The table includes some 30,000 clones, roughly nine tenths detected once. Which antigens these TCRs recognize remains unknown. The starting material was PBMCs, obtained from a glioma patient whose treatment included an IDH1 peptide vaccine. All receptors derive from a man younger than 30 with glioma.

This rearrangement joins TRBV7-2 to TRBJ2-7; TRBD1 matches at 8 bases. V was clipped by 5 bases and J by 4 bases; unmatched bases: 13. CDR1 and CDR2 from the germline V gene are SGHTA and FQGNSA. The CDR3 runs 16 residues. CDR3 coding DNA: TGTGCCAGCAGCGCCAGACAGGGGACTCTTAAATACGAGCAGTACTTC. Residues: CASSARQGTLKYEQYF.

V gene TRBV5-1 combines with J gene TRBJ1-1; no reliable D call. CDR1 and CDR2 from the germline V gene are SGHRS and YFSETQ. Trimming left V 0 bases short and J 9 bases short, with 15 bases between. The CDR3 covers 14 residues. CDR3 region: CASSLAVSPQQAFF. The CDR3 bases are TGCGCCAGCAGCTTGGCCGTATCTCCCCAGCAAGCTTTCTTT.

The chain carries TRBV4-3 and TRBJ1-1, with D possibly TRBD1 on 5 matching bases. The CDR3 has 16 amino acids. Germline-derived CDR1 and CDR2 are LGHNA and YSLEER. Between the trimmed V and J ends, which lost 2 bases and 0 bases, there was a span of 13 bases. The CDR3 protein is CASSQLSRGMNTEAFF. CDR3 nucleotide sequence: TGCGCCAGCAGCCAACTATCGAGGGGCATGAACACTGAAGCTTTCTTT.

The rearrangement links TRBV30 to TRBJ1-1, with D unclear. Trimming stripped 1 base from V and 9 bases from J, with 18 bases between. The CDR3 covers 14 residues. Germline values: CDR1 GTSNPN, CDR2 SVGIG (reference sequence). The CDR3 region is CAWSAASGPLKAFF. Written as DNA, the CDR3 is TGTGCCTGGAGTGCTGCCTCCGGGCCCTTGAAAGCTTTCTTT.

V and J are TRBV28 and TRBJ1-2, with unresolved D. Germline-derived CDR1 and CDR2 are MDHEN and SYDVKM. Trimming left V 8 bases short and J 3 bases short, with 10 bases between. CDR3 length: 12 amino acids. The CDR3 protein is CASSMGYYGYTF. The CDR3 bases are TGTGCCAGCTCAATGGGGTACTATGGCTACACCTTC.

The chain couples TRBV6-5 to TRBJ1-1; D gene unclear. Germline V gene sequence: CDR1 MNHEY, CDR2 SVGAGI. The length of the CDR3 is 11 residues. V gave up 4 bases and J gave up 8 bases, with 8 bases separating them. CDR3 in amino acids: CASSLRSEAFF. The CDR3 nucleotides read TGTGCCAGCAGTTTACGTAGCGAAGCTTTCTTT.